The clone carrying this TCR beta chain has at least ten counts. Its specificity is not known. The CDR3 is 18 amino acids. The germline gives CDR1 LNHDA, CDR2 SQIVND (reference sequence). The V and J ends lost 4 bases and 4 bases respectively, with 25 bases between them. The data belong to a study of immune heterogeneity within non-small cell lung tumors. Whole-study results and caveats: Identical dominant CDR3 beta clonotypes recurred among a patient's tumor sites, alongside site-unique high-frequency clones. The high-frequency T-cell receptor beta clonotypes mostly did not match up between individual patients.

Multiplex PCR with 32 V and 13 J primers amplified TCR beta CDR3. TCRdb re-derived calls from the multiplex PCR reads in MiXCR, one entry per CDR3 protein. The sample records 15,000 or so distinct CDR3 sequences, around 28% being singletons. Bulk tumor genomic DNA served as template, at roughly 630 ng per sample. In surgery, several biopsies were collected from each primary tumor at widely spaced sites. Patients had untreated, newly diagnosed non-small cell lung cancer and underwent curative surgery. The receptor was isolated from a man aged 40-49 years with non-small cell lung cancer. This chain joins TRBV19 and TRBJ2-5; D possibly corresponds to TRBD1 (6 bases). The material sequenced was lung tumor tissue. CDR3 nucleotides: TGTGCCAGTAGTAGTGGGTTAGGCCAGGGGATAATTACAGAGACCCAGTACTTC. Residues: CASSSGLGQGIITETQYF.